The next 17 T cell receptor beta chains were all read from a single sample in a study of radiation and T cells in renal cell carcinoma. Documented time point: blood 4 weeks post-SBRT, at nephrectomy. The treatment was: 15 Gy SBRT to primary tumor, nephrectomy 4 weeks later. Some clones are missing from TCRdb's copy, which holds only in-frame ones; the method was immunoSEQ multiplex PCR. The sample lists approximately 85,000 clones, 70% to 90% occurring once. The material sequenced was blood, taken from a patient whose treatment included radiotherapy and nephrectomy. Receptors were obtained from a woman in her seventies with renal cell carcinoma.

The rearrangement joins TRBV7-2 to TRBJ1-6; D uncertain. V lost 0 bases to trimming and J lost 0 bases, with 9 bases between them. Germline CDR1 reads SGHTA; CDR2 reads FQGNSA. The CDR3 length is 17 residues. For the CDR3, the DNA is TGTGCCAGCAGCTTAGCTCTTGGGAGCTCCTATAATTCACCCCTCCACTTT. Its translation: CASSLALGSSYNSPLHF.

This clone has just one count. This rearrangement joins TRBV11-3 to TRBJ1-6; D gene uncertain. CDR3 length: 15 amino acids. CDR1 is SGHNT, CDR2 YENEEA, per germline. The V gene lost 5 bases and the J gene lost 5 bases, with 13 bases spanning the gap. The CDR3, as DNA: TGTGCCAGCAGCCCCCGAATCGGGGATAATTCACCCCTCCACTTT. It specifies CASSPRIGDNSPLHF.

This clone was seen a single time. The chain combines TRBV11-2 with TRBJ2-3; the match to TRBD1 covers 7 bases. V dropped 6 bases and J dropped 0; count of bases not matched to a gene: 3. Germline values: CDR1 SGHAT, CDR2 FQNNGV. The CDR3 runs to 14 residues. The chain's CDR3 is CASRRQGSTDTQYF. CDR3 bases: TGTGCCAGCAGACGACAGGGAAGCACAGATACGCAGTATTTT.

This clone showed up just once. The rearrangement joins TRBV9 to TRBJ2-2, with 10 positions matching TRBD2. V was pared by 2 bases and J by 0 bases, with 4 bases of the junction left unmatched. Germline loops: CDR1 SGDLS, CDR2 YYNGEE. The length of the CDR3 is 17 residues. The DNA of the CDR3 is TGTGCCAGCAGCGTCCTTAGCGGGGGGACGAACACCGGGGAGCTGTTTTTT. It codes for CASSVLSGGTNTGELFF.

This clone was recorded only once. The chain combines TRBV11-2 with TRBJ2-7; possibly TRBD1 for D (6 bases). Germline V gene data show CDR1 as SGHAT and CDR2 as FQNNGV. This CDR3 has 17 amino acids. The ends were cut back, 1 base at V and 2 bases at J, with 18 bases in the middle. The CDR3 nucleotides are TGTGCCAGCAGCTTAGGGGGGATCTCCGGACAGCCCTACGAGCAGTACTTC. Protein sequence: CASSLGGISGQPYEQYF.

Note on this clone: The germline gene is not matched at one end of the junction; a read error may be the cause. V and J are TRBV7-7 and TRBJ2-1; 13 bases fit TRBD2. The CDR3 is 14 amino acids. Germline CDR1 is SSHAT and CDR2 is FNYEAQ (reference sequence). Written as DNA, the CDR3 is TGTGCTAGCAGCCCGGGACTAGCGGGGAATGAGCAGTTCTTC. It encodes CASSPGLAGNEQFF.

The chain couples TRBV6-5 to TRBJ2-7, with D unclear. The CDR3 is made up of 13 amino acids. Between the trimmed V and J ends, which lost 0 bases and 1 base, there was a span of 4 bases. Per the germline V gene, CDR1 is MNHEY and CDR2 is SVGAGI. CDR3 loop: CASSYSLSYEQYF. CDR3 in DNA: TGTGCCAGCAGTTACTCCTTATCCTACGAGCAGTACTTC.

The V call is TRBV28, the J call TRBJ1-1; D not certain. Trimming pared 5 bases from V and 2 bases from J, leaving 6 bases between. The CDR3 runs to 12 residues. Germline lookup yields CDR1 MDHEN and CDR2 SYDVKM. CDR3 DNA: TGTGCCAGCAGTCCGTCTAACACTGAAGCTTTCTTT. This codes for CASSPSNTEAFF. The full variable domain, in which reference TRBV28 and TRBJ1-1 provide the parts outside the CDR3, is DVKVTQSSRYLVKRTGEKVFLECVQDMDHENMFWYRQDPGLGLRLIYFSYDVKMKEKGDIPEGYSVSREKKERFSLILESASTNQTSMYLCASSPSNTEAFFGQGTRLTVV.

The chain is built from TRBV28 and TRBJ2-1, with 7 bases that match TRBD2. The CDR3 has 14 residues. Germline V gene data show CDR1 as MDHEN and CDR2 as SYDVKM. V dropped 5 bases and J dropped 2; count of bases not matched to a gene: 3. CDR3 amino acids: CASSPGGTYNEQFF. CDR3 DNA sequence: TGTGCCAGCAGTCCGGGGGGAACCTACAATGAGCAGTTCTTC.

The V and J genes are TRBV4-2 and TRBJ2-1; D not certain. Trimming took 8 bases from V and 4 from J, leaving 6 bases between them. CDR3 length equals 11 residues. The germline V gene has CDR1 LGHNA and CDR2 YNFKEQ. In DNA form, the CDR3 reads TGTGCCAGCCTAGGATACAATGAGCAGTTCTTC. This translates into CASLGYNEQFF.

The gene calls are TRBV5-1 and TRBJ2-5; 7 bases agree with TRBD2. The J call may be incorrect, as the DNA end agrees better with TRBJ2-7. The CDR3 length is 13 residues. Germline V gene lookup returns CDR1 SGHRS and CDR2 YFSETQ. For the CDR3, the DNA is TGCGCCAGCAGCTTGGTCGGGGGGAACGAGCAGTACTTC. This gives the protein CASSLVGGNEQYF.

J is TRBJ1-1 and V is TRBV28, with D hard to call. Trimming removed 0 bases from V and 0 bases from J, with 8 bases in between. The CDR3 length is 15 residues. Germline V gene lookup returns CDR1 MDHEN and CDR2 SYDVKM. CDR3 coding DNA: TGTGCCAGCAGTTTATGGGGAGTCGTGAACACTGAAGCTTTCTTT. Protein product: CASSLWGVVNTEAFF.

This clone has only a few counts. As DNA, the CDR3 is TGTGCCTGGAGGGGGGCAGGAAAAAGCAATCAGCCCCAGCATTTT. It specifies CAWRGAGKSNQPQHF. The V gene is TRBV30, the J gene TRBJ1-5; TRBD1 might be the D (6 bases). CDR1 and CDR2 (germline): GTSNPN, SVGIG (reference sequence). Trimming took off 3 bases at V and 1 base at J, with 13 bases between the two ends. The CDR3 consists of 15 residues.

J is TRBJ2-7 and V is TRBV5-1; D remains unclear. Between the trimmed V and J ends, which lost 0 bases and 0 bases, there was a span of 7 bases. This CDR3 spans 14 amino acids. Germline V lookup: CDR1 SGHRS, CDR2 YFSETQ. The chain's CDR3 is CASSLAVSSYEQYF. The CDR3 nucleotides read TGCGCCAGCAGCTTGGCCGTCAGCTCCTACGAGCAGTACTTC. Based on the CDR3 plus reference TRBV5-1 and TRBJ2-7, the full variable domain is KAGVTQTPRYLIKTRGQQVTLSCSPISGHRSVSWYQQTPGQGLQFLFEYFSETQRNKGNFPGRFSGRQFSNSRSEMNVSTLELGDSALYLCASSLAVSSYEQYFGPGTRLTVT.

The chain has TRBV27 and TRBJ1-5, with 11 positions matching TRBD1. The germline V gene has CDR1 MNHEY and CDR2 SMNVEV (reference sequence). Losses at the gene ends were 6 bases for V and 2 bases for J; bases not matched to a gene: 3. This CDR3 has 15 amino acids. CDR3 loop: CASRKGQGGNQPQHF. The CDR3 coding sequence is TGTGCCAGCAGAAAGGGACAGGGGGGCAATCAGCCCCAGCATTTT.

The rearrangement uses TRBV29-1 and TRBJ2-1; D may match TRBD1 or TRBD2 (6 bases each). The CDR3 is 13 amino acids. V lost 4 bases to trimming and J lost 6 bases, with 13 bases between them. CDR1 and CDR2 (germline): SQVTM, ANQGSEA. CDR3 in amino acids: CSVAGAQGNEQFF. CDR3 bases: TGCAGCGTTGCGGGGGCGCAGGGCAATGAGCAGTTCTTC.

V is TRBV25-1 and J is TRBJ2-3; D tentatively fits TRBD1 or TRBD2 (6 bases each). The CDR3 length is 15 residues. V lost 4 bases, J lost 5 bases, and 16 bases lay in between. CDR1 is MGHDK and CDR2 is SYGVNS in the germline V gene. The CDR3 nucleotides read TGTGCCAGCAGTGCGGGGGCCCGCGGGAAAGATACGCAGTATTTT. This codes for CASSAGARGKDTQYF.